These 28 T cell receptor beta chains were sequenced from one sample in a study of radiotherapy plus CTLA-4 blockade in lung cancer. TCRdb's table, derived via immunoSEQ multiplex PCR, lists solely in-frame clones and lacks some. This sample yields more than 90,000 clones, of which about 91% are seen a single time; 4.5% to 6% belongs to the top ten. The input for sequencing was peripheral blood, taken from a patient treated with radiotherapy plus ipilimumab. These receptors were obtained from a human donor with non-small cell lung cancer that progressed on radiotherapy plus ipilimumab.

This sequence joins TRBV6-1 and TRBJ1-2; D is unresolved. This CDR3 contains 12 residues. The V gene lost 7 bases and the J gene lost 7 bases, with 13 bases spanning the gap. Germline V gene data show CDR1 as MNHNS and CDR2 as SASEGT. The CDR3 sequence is CASMRETSGYTF. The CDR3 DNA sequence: TGTGCCAGCATGAGGGAAACCAGTGGCTACACCTTC.

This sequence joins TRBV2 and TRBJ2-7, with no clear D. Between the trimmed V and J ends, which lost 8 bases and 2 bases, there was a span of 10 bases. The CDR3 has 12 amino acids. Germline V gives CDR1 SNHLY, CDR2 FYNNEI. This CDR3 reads CASFRWAYEQYF. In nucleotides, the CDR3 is TGTGCCAGCTTCCGGTGGGCCTACGAGCAGTACTTC.

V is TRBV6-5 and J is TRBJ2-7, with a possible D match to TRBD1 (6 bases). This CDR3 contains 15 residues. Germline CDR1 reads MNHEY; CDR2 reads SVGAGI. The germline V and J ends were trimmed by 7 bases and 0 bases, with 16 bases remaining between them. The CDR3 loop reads CASTMTGFSSYEQYF. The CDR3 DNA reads TGTGCCAGCACCATGACAGGCTTCAGCTCCTACGAGCAGTACTTC.

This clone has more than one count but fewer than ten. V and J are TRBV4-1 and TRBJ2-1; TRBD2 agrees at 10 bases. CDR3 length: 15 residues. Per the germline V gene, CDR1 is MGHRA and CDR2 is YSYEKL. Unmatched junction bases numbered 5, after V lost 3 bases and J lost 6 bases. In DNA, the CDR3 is TGCGCCAGCAGCCATGGGCTAGCGGGAGCCAATGAGCAGTTCTTC. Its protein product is CASSHGLAGANEQFF.

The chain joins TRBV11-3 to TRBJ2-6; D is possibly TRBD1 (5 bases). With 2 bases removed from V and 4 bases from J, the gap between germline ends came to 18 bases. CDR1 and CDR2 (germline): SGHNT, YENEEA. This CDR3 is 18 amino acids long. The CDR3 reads CASSLSSHQGAGANVLTF. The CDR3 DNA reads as TGTGCCAGCAGCTTATCTTCACATCAGGGCGCCGGGGCCAACGTCCTGACTTTC.

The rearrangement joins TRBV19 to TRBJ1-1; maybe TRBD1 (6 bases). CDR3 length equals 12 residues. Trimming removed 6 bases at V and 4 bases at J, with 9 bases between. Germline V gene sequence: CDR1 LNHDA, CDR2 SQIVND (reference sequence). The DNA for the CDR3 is TGTGCCAGTAGACTAGGGGGCACTGAAGCTTTCTTT. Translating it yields CASRLGGTEAFF.

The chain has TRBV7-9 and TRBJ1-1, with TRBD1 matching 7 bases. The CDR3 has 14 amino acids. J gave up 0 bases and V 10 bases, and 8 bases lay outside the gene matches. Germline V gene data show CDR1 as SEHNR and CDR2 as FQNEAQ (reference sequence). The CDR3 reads CATLGTVLNTEAFF. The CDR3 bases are TGTGCCACACTCGGGACAGTATTGAACACTGAAGCTTTCTTT.

CDR3 region: CASSFGQETQYF. DNA for the CDR3: TGTGCCAGCAGCTTTGGACAAGAGACCCAGTACTTC. V is TRBV7-2 and J is TRBJ2-5; no reliable D call. This CDR3 is 12 amino acids long. The ends were cut back, 3 bases at V and 2 bases at J, with 4 bases in the middle. CDR1 SGHTA and CDR2 FQGNSA come from the germline V gene.

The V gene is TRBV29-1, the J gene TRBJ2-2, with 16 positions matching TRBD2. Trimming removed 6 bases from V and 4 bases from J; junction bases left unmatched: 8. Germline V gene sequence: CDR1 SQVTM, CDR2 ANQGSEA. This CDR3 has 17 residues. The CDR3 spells CSVAGTSGGEATGELFF. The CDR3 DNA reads TGCAGCGTCGCCGGGACTAGCGGGGGGGAGGCCACCGGGGAGCTGTTTTTT.

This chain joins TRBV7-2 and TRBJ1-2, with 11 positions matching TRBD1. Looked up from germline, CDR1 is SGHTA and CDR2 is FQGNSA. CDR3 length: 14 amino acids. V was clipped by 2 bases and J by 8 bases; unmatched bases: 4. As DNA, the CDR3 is TGTGCCAGCAGCTTACTAGGGACAGGGGGAGGCTACACCTTC. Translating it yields CASSLLGTGGGYTF.

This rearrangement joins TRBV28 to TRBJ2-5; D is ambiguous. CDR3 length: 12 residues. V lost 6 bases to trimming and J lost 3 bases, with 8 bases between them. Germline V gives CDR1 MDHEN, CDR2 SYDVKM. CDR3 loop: CASSQGKETQYF. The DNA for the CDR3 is TGTGCCAGCAGCCAAGGGAAAGAGACCCAGTACTTC. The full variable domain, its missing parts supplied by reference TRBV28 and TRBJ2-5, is DVKVTQSSRYLVKRTGEKVFLECVQDMDHENMFWYRQDPGLGLRLIYFSYDVKMKEKGDIPEGYSVSREKKERFSLILESASTNQTSMYLCASSQGKETQYFGPGTRLLVL.

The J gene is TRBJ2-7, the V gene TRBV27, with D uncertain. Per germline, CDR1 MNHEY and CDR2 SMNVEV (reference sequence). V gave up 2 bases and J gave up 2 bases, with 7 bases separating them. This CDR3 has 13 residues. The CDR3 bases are TGTGCCAGCAGTTTAGGAGTCGCCTACGAGCAGTACTTC. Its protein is CASSLGVAYEQYF.

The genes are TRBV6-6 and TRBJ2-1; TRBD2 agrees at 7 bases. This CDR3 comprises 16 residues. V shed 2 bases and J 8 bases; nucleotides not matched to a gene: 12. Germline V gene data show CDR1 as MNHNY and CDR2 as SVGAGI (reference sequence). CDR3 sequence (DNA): TGTGCCAGCAGTTACAGTTCTCGGGGGAGGGATGATGAGCAGTTCTTC. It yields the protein CASSYSSRGRDDEQFF.

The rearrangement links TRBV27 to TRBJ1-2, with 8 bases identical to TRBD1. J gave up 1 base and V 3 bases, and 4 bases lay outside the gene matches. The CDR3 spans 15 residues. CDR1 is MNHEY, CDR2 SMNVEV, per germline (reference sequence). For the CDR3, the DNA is TGTGCCAGCAGTTTTAAAGGACAGGGTAACTATGGCTACACCTTC. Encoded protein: CASSFKGQGNYGYTF.

The CDR3 DNA sequence: TGTGCCAGCAGCCTAACCTCCTCAAACACCAACTATGGCTACACCTTC. Translated, it gives CASSLTSSNTNYGYTF. The chain couples TRBV4-2 to TRBJ1-2; D unclear. CDR3 length equals 16 residues. V lost 4 bases and J 2 bases, leaving 17 bases between the germline ends. The germline V gene has CDR1 LGHNA and CDR2 YNFKEQ.

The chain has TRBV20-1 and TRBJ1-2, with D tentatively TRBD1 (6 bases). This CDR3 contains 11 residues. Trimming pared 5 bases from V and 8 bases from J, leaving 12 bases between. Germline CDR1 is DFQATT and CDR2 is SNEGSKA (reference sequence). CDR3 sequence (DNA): TGCAGTGCTCAGGGGCCTTGGGGCTACACCTTC. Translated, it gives CSAQGPWGYTF.

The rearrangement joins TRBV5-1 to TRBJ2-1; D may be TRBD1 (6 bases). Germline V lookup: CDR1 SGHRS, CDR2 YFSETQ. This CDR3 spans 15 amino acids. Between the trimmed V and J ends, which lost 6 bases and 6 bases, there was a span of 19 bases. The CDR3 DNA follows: TGCGCCAGCAACAATAACCCAGGGGCGACCAATGAGCAGTTCTTC. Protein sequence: CASNNNPGATNEQFF.

The CDR3 DNA reads as TGTGCCTGGAGTGTTTTAGAGGGGCGGCAGCCCCAGCATTTT. Amino acids: CAWSVLEGRQPQHF. The genes are TRBV30 and TRBJ1-5; perhaps TRBD1 as D (5 bases). V dropped 0 bases and J dropped 7 bases, with 13 bases sitting between them. The CDR3 runs to 14 residues. Germline V gene data show CDR1 as GTSNPN and CDR2 as SVGIG (reference sequence).

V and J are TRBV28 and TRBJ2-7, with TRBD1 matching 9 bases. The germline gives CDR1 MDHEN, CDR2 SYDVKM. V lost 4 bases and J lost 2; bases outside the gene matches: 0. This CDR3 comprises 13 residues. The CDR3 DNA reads TGTGCCAGCAGTTGGGACAGGGCCTACGAGCAGTACTTC. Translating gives CASSWDRAYEQYF.

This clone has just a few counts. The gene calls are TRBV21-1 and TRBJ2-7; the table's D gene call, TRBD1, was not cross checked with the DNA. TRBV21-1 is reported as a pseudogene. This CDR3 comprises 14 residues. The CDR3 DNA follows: TGTGCCAGCGCGCGACAGGGTAGTTCCTACGAGCAGTACTTC. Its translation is CASARQGSSYEQYF.

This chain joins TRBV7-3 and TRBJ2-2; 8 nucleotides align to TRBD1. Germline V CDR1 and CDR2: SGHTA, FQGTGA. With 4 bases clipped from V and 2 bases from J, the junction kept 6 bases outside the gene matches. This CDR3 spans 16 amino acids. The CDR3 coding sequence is TGTGCCAGCAGCTATCAGGGACAGGAAAACACCGGGGAGCTGTTTTTT. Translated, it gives CASSYQGQENTGELFF.

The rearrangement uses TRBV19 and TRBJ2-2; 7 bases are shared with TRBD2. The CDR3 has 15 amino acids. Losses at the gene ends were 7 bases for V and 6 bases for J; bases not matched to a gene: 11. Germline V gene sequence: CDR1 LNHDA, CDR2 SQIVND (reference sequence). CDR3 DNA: TGTGCCAGTAAAATCGCCGCGGGAGAGTCCGGGGAGCTGTTTTTT. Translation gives CASKIAAGESGELFF.

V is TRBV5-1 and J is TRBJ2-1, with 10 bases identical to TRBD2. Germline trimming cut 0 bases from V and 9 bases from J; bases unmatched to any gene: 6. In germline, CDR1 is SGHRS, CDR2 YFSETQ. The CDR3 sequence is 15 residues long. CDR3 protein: CASSLGLAGGGEQFF. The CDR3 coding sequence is TGCGCCAGCAGCTTGGGGTTAGCGGGAGGTGGTGAGCAGTTCTTC.

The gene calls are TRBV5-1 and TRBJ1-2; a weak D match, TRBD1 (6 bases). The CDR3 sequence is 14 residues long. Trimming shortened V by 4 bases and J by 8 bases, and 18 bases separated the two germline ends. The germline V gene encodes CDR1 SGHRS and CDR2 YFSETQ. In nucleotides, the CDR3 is TGCGCCAGCAGCGCCCAACAGGGTCTGGCGGGCTACACCTTC. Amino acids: CASSAQQGLAGYTF.

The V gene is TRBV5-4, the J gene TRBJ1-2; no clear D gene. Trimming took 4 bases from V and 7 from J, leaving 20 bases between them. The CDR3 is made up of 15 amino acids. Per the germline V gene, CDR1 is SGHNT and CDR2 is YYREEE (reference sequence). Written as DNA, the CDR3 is TGTGCCAGCAGCCCAGGCAGCGCAACGGGAGTTGGCTACACCTTC. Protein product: CASSPGSATGVGYTF.

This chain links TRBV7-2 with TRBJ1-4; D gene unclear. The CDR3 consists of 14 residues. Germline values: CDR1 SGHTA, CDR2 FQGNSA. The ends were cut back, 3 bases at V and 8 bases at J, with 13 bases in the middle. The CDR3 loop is CASSLSLTQEKLFF. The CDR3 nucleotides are TGTGCCAGCAGCTTGTCCCTCACTCAGGAAAAACTGTTTTTT.

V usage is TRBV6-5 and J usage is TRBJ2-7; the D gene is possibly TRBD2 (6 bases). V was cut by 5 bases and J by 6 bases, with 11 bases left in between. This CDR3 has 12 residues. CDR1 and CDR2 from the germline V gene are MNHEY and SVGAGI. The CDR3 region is CASSSASAEQYF. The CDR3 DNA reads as TGTGCCAGCAGTAGCGCTAGCGCCGAGCAGTACTTC.

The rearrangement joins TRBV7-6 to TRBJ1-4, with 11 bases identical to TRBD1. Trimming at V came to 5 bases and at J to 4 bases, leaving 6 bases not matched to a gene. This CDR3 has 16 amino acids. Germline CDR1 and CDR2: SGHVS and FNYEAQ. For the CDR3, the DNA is TGTGCCAGCAGCACACGGACAGGGGGCGGTAATGAAAAACTGTTTTTT. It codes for CASSTRTGGGNEKLFF.